Listed below are T cell receptor beta chains from one sample, sequenced in a study of T cell repertoires in cytomegalovirus infection. TCRdb redid the calling of the reads with MiXCR, one entry per CDR3 protein. The repertoire has around 530,000 distinct CDR3 sequences, 16% of them found once; the top ten carry roughly a quarter. Sequencing was carried out using CD8+ T cells from PBMCs. Source of these receptors: a human donor in good health (CMV status not recorded). Some clones in this sample may be carry-over from other donors' samples. The CDR3 runs from the conserved cysteine through the conserved F or W. Fields, in order: V gene, D gene, J gene, clone size, CDR3 DNA, CDR3 protein. The D gene is left open where the match is weak. Expanded clones get a size class; other rows say once, few or many, or leave the size out.

TRBV4-2,.,TRBJ2-1,few,TGTGCCAGCAGCCAGTCAGTTGGGTCCTACAATGAGCAGTTCTTC,CASSQSVGSYNEQFF
TRBV28,.,TRBJ2-7,.,TGTGCCAGCAGTTCCATTCCCCGGGTGGTTGAGCAGTACTTC,CASSSIPRVVEQYF
TRBV2,.,TRBJ2-4,few,TGTGCCAGCAGACAGGGGGGGACCAAAAACATTCAGTACTTC,CASRQGGTKNIQYF
TRBV12-3/TRBV12-4,TRBD1,TRBJ2-4,many,TGTGCCAGCAGCCCAAGGGACAGGACAAACATTCAGTACTTC,CASSPRDRTNIQYF
TRBV7-9,TRBD2,TRBJ2-4,many,TGTGCCAGCAGCTTAGGACTAGCGGGGGCAGACATTCAGTACTTC,CASSLGLAGADIQYF
TRBV2,TRBD1,TRBJ2-5,.,TGTGCCACACGGACAGGGCAAGAGACCCAGTACTTC,CATRTGQETQYF
TRBV20-1,.,TRBJ1-2,.,TGCAGTGCCCCGGGAGGGTGGGGTGGCTACACCTTC,CSAPGGWGGYTF
TRBV7-9,.,TRBJ2-3,.,TGTGCCAGCAGCTTTCCCCGAGGATCAGATACGCAGTATTTT,CASSFPRGSDTQYF
TRBV20-1,TRBD2,TRBJ2-7,.,TGCAGGGAAAGCGGGGGGCTCCACGAGCAGTACTTC,CRESGGLHEQYF
TRBV3-1,.,TRBJ1-1,.,TGTGCCAGCAGCCCCCGGGAGGACACTGAAGCTTTCTTT,CASSPREDTEAFF
TRBV27,.,TRBJ1-5,.,TGTGCCAGCAGTTTATCAACAGACCCACCGTGGCAGCCCCAGCATTTT,CASSLSTDPPWQPQHF
TRBV7-9,TRBD1,TRBJ2-1,many,TGTGCCAGCACCACAGGGGGCGCATACAATGAGCAGTTCTTC,CASTTGGAYNEQFF
TRBV13,.,TRBJ2-7,.,TGTGCCAGCAGCTTAGGTTTGGGGGATACCTACGAGCAGTACTTC,CASSLGLGDTYEQYF
TRBV7-3,TRBD2,TRBJ2-1,.,TGTGCCAGCAGCCGAAGCGGGAGTTCCTACAATGAGCGGTTCTTC,CASSRSGSSYNERFF
TRBV6-5,TRBD1,TRBJ2-7,few,TGTGCCAGCAGTTACTCAGGGACAGGGGTAGACGAGCAGTACTTC,CASSYSGTGVDEQYF
TRBV6-1,TRBD2,TRBJ2-7,.,TGTGCCAGCAGTGAACGGAGCGGGAGAGTGGTGTACGAGCAGTACTTC,CASSERSGRVVYEQYF
TRBV7-9,.,TRBJ2-5,many,TGTGCCAGCAGCTTCGAGGGCGAGACCCAGTACTTC,CASSFEGETQYF
TRBV12-3/TRBV12-4,.,TRBJ1-5,.,TGTGCCAGCAGATCGGGAAATCAGCCCCAGCATTTT,CASRSGNQPQHF
TRBV7-3,.,TRBJ1-1,few,TGTGCCAGCAGCCCGGGGGCAGTCGCTGAAGCTTTCTTT,CASSPGAVAEAFF
TRBV20-1,TRBD1,TRBJ2-7,few,TGCAGTGCTAGAGAGGACAGGGAGCAGTACTTC,CSAREDREQYF
TRBV5-4,.,TRBJ1-5,.,TGTGCCAGCAGCTTTGGAGATTCGGGAGCCCAGCATTTT,CASSFGDSGAQHF
TRBV6-1,TRBD1,TRBJ2-7,many,TGTGCCAGCAGTGACGTCCCGGGACAGGGTCGGGAGCAGTACTTC,CASSDVPGQGREQYF
TRBV29-1,.,TRBJ1-2,few,TGCAGCGTTCCCTCCATCGGCTATGGCTACACCTTC,CSVPSIGYGYTF
TRBV6-6,.,TRBJ1-1,few,TGTGCCAGCAGTCCCACCCGCAGGGAGACTGAAGCTTTCTTT,CASSPTRRETEAFF
TRBV7-3,.,TRBJ2-1,many,TGTGCCAGCAGCTTAACTGGCTGGAGCAGGGACAATGAGCAGTTCTTC,CASSLTGWSRDNEQFF
TRBV7-3,.,TRBJ1-3,many,TGTGCCAGCAGCTCTACTGGGTCTAGCAGTGGAAACACCATATATTTT,CASSSTGSSSGNTIYF